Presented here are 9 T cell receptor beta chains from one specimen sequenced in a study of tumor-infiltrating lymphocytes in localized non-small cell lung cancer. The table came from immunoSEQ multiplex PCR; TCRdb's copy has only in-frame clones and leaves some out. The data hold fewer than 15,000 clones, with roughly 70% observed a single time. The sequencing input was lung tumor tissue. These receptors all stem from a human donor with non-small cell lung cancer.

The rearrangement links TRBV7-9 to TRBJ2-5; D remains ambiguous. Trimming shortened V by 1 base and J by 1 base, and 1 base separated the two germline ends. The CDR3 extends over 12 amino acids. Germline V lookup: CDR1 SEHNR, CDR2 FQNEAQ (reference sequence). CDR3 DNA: TGTGCCAGCAGCTTAGTCCAAGAGACCCAGTACTTC. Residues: CASSLVQETQYF.

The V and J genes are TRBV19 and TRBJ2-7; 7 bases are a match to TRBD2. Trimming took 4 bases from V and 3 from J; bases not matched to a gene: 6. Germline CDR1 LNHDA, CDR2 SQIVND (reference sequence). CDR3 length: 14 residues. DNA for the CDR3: TGTGCCAGTAGTACGCGGGGGACCAACTACGAGCAGTACTTC. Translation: CASSTRGTNYEQYF. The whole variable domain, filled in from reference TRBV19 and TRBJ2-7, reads DGGITQSPKYLFRKEGQNVTLSCEQNLNHDAMYWYRQDPGQGLRLIYYSQIVNDFQKGDIAEGYSVSREKKESFPLTVTSAQKNPTAFYLCASSTRGTNYEQYFGPGTRLTVT.

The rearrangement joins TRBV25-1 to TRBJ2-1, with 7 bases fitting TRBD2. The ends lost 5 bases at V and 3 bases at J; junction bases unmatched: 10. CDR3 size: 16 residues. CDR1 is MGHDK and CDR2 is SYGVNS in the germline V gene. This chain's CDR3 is CASSPTGGSYYNEQFF. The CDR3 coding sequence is TGTGCCAGCAGTCCAACCGGCGGGAGTTACTACAATGAGCAGTTCTTC.

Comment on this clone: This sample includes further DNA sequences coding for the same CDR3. In nucleotides, the CDR3 is TGCGCCAGCAGCCAAGGGGACAGGGGCTACGAGCAGTACTTC. It encodes CASSQGDRGYEQYF. V usage is TRBV4-1 and J usage is TRBJ2-7; 10 bases are a match to TRBD1. This CDR3 spans 14 amino acids. Trimming took 1 base from V and 3 from J; bases not matched to a gene: 0. Germline V gene data show CDR1 as MGHRA and CDR2 as YSYEKL.

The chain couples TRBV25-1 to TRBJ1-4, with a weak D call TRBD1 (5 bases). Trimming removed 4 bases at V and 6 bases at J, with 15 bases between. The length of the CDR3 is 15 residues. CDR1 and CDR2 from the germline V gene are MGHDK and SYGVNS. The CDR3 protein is CASSGGRSRHEKLFF. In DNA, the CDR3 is TGTGCCAGCAGTGGGGGACGGTCCCGACATGAAAAACTGTTTTTT.

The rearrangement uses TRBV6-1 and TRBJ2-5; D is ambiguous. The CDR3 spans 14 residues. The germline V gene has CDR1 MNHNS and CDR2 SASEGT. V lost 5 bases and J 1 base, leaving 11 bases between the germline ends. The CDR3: CASSTRALQETQYF. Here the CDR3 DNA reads TGTGCCAGCAGTACTCGGGCCCTCCAAGAGACCCAGTACTTC.

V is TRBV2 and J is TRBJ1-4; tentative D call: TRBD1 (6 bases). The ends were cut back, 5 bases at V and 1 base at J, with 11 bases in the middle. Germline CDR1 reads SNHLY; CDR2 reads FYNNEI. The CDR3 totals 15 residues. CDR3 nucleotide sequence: TGTGCCAGCAGTCTACAGGGACTAACTAATGAAAAACTGTTTTTT. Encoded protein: CASSLQGLTNEKLFF.

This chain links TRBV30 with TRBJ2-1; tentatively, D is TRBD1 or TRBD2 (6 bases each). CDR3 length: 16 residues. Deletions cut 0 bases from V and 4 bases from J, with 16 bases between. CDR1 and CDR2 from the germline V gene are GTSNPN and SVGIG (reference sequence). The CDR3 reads CAWSVPGGQPYNEQFF. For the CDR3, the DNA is TGTGCCTGGAGTGTACCCGGGGGACAACCATACAATGAGCAGTTCTTC.

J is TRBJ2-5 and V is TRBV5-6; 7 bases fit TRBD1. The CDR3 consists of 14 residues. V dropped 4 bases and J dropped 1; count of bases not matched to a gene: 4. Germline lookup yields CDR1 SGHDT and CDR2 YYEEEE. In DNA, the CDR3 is TGTGCCAGCAGCGTGAGGGACAGCCAAGAGACCCAGTACTTC. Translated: CASSVRDSQETQYF.